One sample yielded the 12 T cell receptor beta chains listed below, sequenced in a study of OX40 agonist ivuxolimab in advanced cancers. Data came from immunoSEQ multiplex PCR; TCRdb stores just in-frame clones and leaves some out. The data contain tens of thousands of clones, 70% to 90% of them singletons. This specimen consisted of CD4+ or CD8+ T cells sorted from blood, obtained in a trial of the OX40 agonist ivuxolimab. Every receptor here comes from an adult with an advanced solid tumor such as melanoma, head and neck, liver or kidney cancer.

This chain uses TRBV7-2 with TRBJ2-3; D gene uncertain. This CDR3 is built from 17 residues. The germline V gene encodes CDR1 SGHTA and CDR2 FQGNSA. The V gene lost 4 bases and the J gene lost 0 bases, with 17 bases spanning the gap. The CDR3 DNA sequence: TGTGCCAGCAGCTCCCTAGACTTCCAGACTAGCACAGATACGCAGTATTTT. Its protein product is CASSSLDFQTSTDTQYF.

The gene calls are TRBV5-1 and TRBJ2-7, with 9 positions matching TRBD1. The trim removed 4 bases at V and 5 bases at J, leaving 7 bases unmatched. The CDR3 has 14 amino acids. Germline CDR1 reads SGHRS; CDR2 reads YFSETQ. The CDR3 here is CASSPGTGRDEQYF. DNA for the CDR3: TGCGCCAGCAGCCCCGGGACAGGGAGGGACGAGCAGTACTTC.

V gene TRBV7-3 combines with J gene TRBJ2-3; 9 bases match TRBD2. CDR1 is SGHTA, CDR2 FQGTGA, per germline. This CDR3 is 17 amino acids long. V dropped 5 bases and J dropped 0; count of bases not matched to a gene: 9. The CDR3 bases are TGTGCCAGCAGCCCACCCCCGGGACTAGCTAGCACAGATACGCAGTATTTT. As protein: CASSPPPGLASTDTQYF.

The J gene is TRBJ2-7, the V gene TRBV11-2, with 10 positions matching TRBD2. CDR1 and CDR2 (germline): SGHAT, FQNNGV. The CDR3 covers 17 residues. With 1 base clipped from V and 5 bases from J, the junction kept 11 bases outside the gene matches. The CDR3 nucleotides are TGTGCCAGCAGCTTAGTGCCTAGCGGGAGAGAGAGTCACGAGCAGTACTTC. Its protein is CASSLVPSGRESHEQYF. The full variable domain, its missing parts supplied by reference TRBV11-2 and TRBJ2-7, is EAGVAQSPRYKIIEKRQSVAFWCNPISGHATLYWYQQILGQGPKLLIQFQNNGVVDDSQLPKDRFSAERLKGVDSTLKIQPAKLEDSAVYLCASSLVPSGRESHEQYFGPGTRLTVT.

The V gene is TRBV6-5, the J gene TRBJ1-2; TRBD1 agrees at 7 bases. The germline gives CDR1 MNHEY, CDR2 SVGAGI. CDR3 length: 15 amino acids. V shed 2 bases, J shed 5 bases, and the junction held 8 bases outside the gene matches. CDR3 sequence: CASSYAQGFLYGYTF. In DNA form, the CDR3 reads TGTGCCAGCAGTTACGCACAGGGGTTTTTGTATGGCTACACCTTC.

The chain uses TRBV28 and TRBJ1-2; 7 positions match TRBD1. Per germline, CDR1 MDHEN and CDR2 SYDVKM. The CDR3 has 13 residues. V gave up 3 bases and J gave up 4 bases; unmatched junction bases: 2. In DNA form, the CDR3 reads TGTGCCAGCAGTTTGGGACAGTTCTATGGCTACACCTTC. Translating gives CASSLGQFYGYTF.

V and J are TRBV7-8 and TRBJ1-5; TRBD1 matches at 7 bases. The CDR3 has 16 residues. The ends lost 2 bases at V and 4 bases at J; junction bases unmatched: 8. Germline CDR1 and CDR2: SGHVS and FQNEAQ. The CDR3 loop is CASSLRNKQGNQPQHF. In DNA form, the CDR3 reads TGTGCCAGCAGCTTAAGGAACAAACAGGGGAATCAGCCCCAGCATTTT.

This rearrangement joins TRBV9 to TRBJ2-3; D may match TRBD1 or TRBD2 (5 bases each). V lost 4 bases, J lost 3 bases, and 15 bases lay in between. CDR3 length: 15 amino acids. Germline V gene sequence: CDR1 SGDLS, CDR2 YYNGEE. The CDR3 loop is CASSTRGVATDTQYF. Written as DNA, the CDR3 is TGTGCCAGCAGCACAAGAGGGGTTGCGACAGATACGCAGTATTTT.

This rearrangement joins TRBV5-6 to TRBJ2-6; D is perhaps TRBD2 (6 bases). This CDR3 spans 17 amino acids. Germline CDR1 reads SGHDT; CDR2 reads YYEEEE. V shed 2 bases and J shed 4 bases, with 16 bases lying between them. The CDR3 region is CASSFGTSFHGANVLTF. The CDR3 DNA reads TGTGCCAGCAGCTTCGGGACTTCTTTCCACGGGGCCAACGTCCTGACTTTC.

In DNA, the CDR3 is TGTGCCAGCAGTTTAAGCTCAGGAAACACCGGGGAGCTGTTTTTT. Protein: CASSLSSGNTGELFF. This chain uses TRBV28 with TRBJ2-2; unclear D gene. V dropped 2 bases and J dropped 2 bases, with 9 bases sitting between them. Germline CDR1 reads MDHEN; CDR2 reads SYDVKM. The CDR3 runs 15 residues. The full variable domain, in which reference TRBV28 and TRBJ2-2 provide the parts outside the CDR3, is DVKVTQSSRYLVKRTGEKVFLECVQDMDHENMFWYRQDPGLGLRLIYFSYDVKMKEKGDIPEGYSVSREKKERFSLILESASTNQTSMYLCASSLSSGNTGELFFGEGSRLTVL.

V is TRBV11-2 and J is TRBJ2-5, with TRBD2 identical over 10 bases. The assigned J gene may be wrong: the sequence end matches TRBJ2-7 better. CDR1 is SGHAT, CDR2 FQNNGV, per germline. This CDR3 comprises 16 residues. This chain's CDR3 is CASSFLGPSGSFEQYF. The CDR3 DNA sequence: TGTGCCAGCAGCTTCCTTGGTCCTAGCGGGAGCTTCGAGCAGTACTTC.

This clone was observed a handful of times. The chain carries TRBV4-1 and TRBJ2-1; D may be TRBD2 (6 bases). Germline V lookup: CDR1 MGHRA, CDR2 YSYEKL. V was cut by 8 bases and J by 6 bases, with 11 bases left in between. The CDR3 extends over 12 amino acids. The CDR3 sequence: CASVTSSNEQFF. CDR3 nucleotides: TGCGCCAGCGTGACTAGTTCCAATGAGCAGTTCTTC.